Sequencing of this T cell receptor beta chain was carried out in a study of cytotoxic CD8 clonotypes in ibrutinib-treated CLL. Study in general: Timing of response sample collection was a median around 13 months after treatment start, with a range of 6 to 36.

A remark on this clone: Its antigen is as yet unknown.

The CDR3 covers 14 residues. V shed 6 bases and J shed 2 bases, with 10 bases lying between them. The V gene's germline CDR1 is MDHEN and CDR2 SYDVKM. Repertoires were generated with immunoSEQ multiplex PCR, while TCRdb's copy carries only in-frame clones and drops some. The sample has 250,000 to 350,000 clones, 60% to 80% seen once; the top ten hold 5.6%. Study-wide points: Clonality was elevated at ibrutinib response and had returned toward baseline at progression.

The input for sequencing was PBMCs, taken at disease progression, from a patient treated with ibrutinib. The J gene is TRBJ2-2, the V gene TRBV28; D uncertain. The TCR originated in a human donor with chronic lymphocytic leukemia. This CDR3 reads CASRGTQNTGELFF. In DNA, the CDR3 is TGTGCCAGCAGGGGAACTCAAAACACCGGGGAGCTGTTTTTT. Together with reference TRBV28 and TRBJ2-2, the CDR3 gives the full variable domain: DVKVTQSSRYLVKRTGEKVFLECVQDMDHENMFWYRQDPGLGLRLIYFSYDVKMKEKGDIPEGYSVSREKKERFSLILESASTNQTSMYLCASRGTQNTGELFFGEGSRLTVL.